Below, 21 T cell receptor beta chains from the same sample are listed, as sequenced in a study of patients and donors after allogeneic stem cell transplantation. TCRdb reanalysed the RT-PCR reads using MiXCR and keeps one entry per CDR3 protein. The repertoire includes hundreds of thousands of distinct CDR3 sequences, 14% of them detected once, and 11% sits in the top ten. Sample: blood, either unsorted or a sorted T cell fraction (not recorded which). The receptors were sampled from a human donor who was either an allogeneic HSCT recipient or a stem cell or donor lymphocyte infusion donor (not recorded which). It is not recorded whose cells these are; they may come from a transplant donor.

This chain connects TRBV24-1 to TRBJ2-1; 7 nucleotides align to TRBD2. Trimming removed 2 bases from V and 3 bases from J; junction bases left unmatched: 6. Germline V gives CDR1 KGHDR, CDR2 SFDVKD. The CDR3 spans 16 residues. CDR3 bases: TGTGCCACCAGTGATTCGGGAGCGGGATGCTACAATGAGCAGTTCTTC. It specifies CATSDSGAGCYNEQFF.

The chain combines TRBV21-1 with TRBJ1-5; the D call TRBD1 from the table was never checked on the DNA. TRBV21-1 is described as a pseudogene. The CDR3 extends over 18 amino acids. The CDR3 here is CASSNGRSGGRRNQPQHF. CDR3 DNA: TGTGCCAGCAGCAACGGCCGGTCGGGGGGGCGCCGCAATCAGCCCCAGCATTTT.

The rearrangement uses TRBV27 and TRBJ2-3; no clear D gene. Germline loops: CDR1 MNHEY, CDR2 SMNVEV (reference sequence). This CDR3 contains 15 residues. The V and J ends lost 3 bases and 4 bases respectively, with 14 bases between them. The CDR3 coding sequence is TGTGCCAGCAGTTTGTATGTGGGTCGCGCAGATACGCAGTATTTT. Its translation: CASSLYVGRADTQYF.

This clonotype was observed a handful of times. CDR3 sequence (DNA): TGCGCCAGCAGCTTGGATGGGACAGGGGGTGCAGATACGCAGTATTTT. Protein product: CASSLDGTGGADTQYF. The rearrangement uses TRBV5-1 and TRBJ2-3; 11 bases map to TRBD1. Trimming at V came to 0 bases and at J to 4 bases, leaving 4 bases not matched to a gene. The CDR3 is made up of 16 amino acids. Per germline, CDR1 SGHRS and CDR2 YFSETQ.

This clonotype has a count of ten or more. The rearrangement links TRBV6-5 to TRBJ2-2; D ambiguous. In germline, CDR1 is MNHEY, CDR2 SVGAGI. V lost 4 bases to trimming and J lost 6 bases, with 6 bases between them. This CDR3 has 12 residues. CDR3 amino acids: CASSFPPGELFF. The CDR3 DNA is TGTGCCAGCAGTTTCCCGCCCGGGGAGCTGTTTTTT.

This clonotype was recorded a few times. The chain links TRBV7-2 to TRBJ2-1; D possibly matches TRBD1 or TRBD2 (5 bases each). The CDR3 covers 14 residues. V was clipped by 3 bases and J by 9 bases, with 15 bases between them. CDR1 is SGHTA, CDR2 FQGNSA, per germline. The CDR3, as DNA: TGTGCCAGCAGCTTCGGGGCTGAGCGAGGTGAGCAGTTCTTC. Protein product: CASSFGAERGEQFF.

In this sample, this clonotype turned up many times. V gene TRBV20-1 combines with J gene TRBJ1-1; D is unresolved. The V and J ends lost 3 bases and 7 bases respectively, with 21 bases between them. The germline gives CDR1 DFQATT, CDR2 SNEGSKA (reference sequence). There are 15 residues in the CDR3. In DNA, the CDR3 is TGCAGTGCTAGCCCCTTGGATAGGGAGAGAAATGAAGCTTTCTTT. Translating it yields CSASPLDRERNEAFF.

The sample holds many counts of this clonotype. CDR3 region: CASSLNTGGTEAFF. In nucleotides, the CDR3 is TGTGCCAGCAGCTTAAATACAGGGGGCACTGAAGCTTTCTTT. The V call is TRBV7-6, the J call TRBJ1-1, with 8 positions matching TRBD1. The CDR3 is 14 amino acids. In germline, CDR1 is SGHVS, CDR2 FNYEAQ. Losses at the gene ends were 2 bases for V and 4 bases for J; bases not matched to a gene: 3. Full variable domain (remainder filled in from reference TRBV7-6 and TRBJ1-1): GAGVSQSPRYKVTKRGQDVALRCDPISGHVSLYWYRQALGQGPEFLTYFNYEAQQDKSGLPNDRFSAERPEGSISTLTIQRTEQRDSAMYRCASSLNTGGTEAFFGQGTRLTVV.

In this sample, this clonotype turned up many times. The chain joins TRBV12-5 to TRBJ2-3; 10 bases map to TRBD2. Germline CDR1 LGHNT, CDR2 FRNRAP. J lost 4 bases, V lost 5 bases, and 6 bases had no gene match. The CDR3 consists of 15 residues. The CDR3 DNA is TGTGCTAGTGGTGCCGGGACTAGCGATGCAGATACGCAGTATTTT. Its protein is CASGAGTSDADTQYF. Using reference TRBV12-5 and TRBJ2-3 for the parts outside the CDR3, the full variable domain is DARVTQTPRHKVTEMGQEVTMRCQPILGHNTVFWYRQTMMQGLELLAYFRNRAPLDDSGMPKDRFSAEMPDATLATLKIQPSEPRDSAVYFCASGAGTSDADTQYFGPGTRLTVL.

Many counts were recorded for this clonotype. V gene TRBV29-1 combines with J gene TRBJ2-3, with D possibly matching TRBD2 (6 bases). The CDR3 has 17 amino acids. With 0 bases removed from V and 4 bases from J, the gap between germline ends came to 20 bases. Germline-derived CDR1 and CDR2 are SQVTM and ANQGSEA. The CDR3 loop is CSVEDSGGGLVADTQYF. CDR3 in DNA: TGCAGCGTTGAAGATTCCGGGGGAGGCCTAGTGGCAGATACGCAGTATTTT.

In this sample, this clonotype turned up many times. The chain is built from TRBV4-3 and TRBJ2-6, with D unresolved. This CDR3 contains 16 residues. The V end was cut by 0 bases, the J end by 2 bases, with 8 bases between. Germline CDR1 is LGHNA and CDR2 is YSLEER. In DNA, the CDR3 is TGCGCCAGCAGCCAAGATGCCGTAGCTGGGGCCAACGTCCTGACTTTC. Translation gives CASSQDAVAGANVLTF.

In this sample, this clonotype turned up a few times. CDR3 region: CASSAPNTGELFF. The CDR3 DNA sequence: TGTGCCAGCAGTGCACCGAACACCGGGGAGCTGTTTTTT. The chain uses TRBV2 and TRBJ2-2; D gene unclear. CDR3 size: 13 residues. Germline lookup yields CDR1 SNHLY and CDR2 FYNNEI. The germline V and J ends were trimmed by 4 bases and 0 bases, with 3 bases remaining between them.

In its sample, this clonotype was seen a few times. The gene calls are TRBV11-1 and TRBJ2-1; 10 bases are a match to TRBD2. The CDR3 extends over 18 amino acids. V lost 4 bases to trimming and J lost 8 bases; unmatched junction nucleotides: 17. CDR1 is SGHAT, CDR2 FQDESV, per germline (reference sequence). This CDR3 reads CASSSRTSGGPLGDEQFF. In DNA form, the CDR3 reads TGTGCCAGCAGCTCTAGGACTAGCGGCGGTCCCTTAGGGGATGAGCAGTTCTTC.

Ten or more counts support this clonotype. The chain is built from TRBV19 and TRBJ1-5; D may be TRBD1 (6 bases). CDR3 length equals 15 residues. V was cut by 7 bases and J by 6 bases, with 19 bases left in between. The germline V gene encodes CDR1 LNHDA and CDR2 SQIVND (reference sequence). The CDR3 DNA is TGTGCCAGTACCATTTGGCCCAGGGGAAGTCAGCCCCAGCATTTT. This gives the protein CASTIWPRGSQPQHF.

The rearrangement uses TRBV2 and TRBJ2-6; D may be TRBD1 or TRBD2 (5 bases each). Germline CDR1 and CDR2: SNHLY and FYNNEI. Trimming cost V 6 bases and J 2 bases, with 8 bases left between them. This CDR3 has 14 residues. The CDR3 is CASRRGTGANVLTF. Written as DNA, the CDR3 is TGTGCCAGCAGGAGGGGTACTGGGGCCAACGTCCTGACTTTC.

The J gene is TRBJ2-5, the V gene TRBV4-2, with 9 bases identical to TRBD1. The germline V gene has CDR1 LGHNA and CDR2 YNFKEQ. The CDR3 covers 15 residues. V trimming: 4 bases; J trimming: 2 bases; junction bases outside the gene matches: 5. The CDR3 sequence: CASSPRDREQETQYF. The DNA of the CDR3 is TGTGCCAGCAGCCCCCGGGACAGGGAACAAGAGACCCAGTACTTC.

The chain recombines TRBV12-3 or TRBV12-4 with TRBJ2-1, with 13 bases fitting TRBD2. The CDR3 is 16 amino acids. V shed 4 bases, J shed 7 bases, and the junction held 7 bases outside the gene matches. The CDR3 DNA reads TGTGCCAGCAGTTCGACGGGACTAGCGGGACCGAATGAGCAGTTCTTC. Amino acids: CASSSTGLAGPNEQFF.

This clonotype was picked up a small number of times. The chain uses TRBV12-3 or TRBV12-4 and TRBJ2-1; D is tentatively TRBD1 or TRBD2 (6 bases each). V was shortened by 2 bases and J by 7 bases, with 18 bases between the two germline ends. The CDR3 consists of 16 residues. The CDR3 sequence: CASSLRGLVKGNEQFF. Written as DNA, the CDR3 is TGTGCCAGCAGTTTACGGGGGCTAGTTAAGGGGAATGAGCAGTTCTTC.

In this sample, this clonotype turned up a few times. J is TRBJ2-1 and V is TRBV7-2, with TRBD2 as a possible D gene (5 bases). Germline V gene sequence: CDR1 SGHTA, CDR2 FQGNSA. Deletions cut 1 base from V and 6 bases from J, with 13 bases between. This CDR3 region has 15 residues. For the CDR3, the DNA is TGTGCCAGCAGCTTAGGGACGGGATTGGGCAATGAGCAGTTCTTC. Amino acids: CASSLGTGLGNEQFF.

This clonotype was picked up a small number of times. CDR3 protein: CASSKRDTTDTQYF. CDR3 sequence (DNA): TGTGCCAGCAGCAAACGGGACACCACAGATACGCAGTATTTT. The chain joins TRBV21-1 to TRBJ2-3; the table's TRBD1 call for D was not verified on the DNA. TRBV21-1 is deemed a pseudogene. The CDR3 is 14 amino acids.

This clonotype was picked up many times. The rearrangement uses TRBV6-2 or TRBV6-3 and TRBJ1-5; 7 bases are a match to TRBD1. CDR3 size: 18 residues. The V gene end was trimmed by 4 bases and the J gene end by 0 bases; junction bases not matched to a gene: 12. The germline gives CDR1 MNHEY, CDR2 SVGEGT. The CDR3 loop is CASSWAGGQLHSNQPQHF. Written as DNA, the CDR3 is TGTGCCAGCAGTTGGGCGGGGGGACAGCTCCATAGCAATCAGCCCCAGCATTTT.